Listed below are T cell receptor beta chains from one sample, sequenced in a study of T cells in Graves' hyperthyroidism and ophthalmopathy. MiXCR was run by TCRdb on the multiplex PCR reads, yielding one entry per CDR3 protein. The table includes 500,000 to 550,000 distinct CDR3 sequences, 20% to 25% detected once. Specimen: blood. These receptors originate from a man between 18 and 35 years old with Graves' hyperthyroidism. Each CDR3 is given with its conserved first and last residue. A D gene is named only where the DNA matches it firmly. Some rows have no size entry. The others give once, few or many, or a class for an expanded clone.

clone_size	d_call	v_call	j_call	cdr3_nt	cdr3_aa
many	.	TRBV6-5	TRBJ1-5	TGTGCCAGTGACAGGTCGAATAGCAATCAGCCCCAGCATTTT	CASDRSNSNQPQHF
once	.	TRBV5-1	TRBJ1-6	TGCGCCAGCAGCTTGGCCGTGGGAAGAAATTCACCCCCCCACTTT	CASSLAVGRNSPPHF
few	TRBD1	TRBV10-3	TRBJ1-6	TGTGCCATCAATCCGGGACAGAATTCACCCCTCCACTTT	CAINPGQNSPLHF
.	.	TRBV7-2	TRBJ1-1	TGTGCCAGCAGCTTATCGTGGACTGAAGCTTTCTTT	CASSLSWTEAFF
.	TRBD1	TRBV5-1	TRBJ2-7	TGCGCCAGCAGACGTCAGGGGGCGCTAGGGCAGTACTTC	CASRRQGALGQYF
many	.	TRBV5-1	TRBJ2-7	TGCGCCAGCAGCTTGGAAGCGGCTACCGAGCAGTACTTC	CASSLEAATEQYF
few	.	TRBV4-1	TRBJ2-2	TGCGCCAGCAGCCAAGTAATAGGCGCGAACACCGGGGAGCTGTTTTTT	CASSQVIGANTGELFF
once	TRBD1	TRBV7-9	TRBJ2-5	TGTGTCAGCTACAGACAGGGTCAAGAGACCCGGTACTTC	CVSYRQGQETRYF
many	.	TRBV14	TRBJ2-7	TGTGCCAGCAGCCAAGATGGGGTTGGGCTAGCGGAGCAGTACTTC	CASSQDGVGLAEQYF
many	.	TRBV6-1	TRBJ1-5	TGTGCCAGCAGTGAGTCTGGCAGGCCCCAGCATTTT	CASSESGRPQHF
many	.	TRBV27	TRBJ1-2	TGTGCCAGCAGTTTCCGGGGAAACGATGGCTACACCTTC	CASSFRGNDGYTF
many	.	TRBV11-2	TRBJ1-2	TGTGCCAGCAGCTTAGAGGCAGCCCCCCATGGCTACACCTTC	CASSLEAAPHGYTF
many	.	TRBV19	TRBJ2-5	TGTGCCAGTAGTAGGCAGTTGCAAGAGACCCAGTACTTC	CASSRQLQETQYF
few	TRBD2	TRBV12-3/TRBV12-4	TRBJ2-2	TGTGCCAGCAGCTATAGCGGGGGGAGAACCGGGGAGCTGTTTTTT	CASSYSGGRTGELFF
many	.	TRBV20-1	TRBJ1-3	TGCAGTGCTAGGCAGGGGCTAGACTCTGGAAACACCATATATTTT	CSARQGLDSGNTIYF
many	.	TRBV12-3/TRBV12-4	TRBJ1-1	TGTGCCAGCAGTTTAAGTCAGAACACTGAAGCTTTCTTT	CASSLSQNTEAFF
many	.	TRBV7-9	TRBJ2-7	TGTGCCAGCAGCTTAGGGCAGGGCCAGGACTACGAGCAGTACTTC	CASSLGQGQDYEQYF
many	.	TRBV6-1	TRBJ1-5	TGTGCCAGCAGCCTTTCAGGGGAGGGCTATCAGCCCCAGCATTTT	CASSLSGEGYQPQHF
.	TRBD2	TRBV28	TRBJ2-7	TGTGCCAGCAGCTTCGGACTAGCGGGGGGTGGGGACGAGCAGTACTTC	CASSFGLAGGGDEQYF
many	.	TRBV12-3/TRBV12-4	TRBJ2-3	TGTGCCAGCAGTTTGGCCGCGGCGGGCTCCCAGTATTTT	CASSLAAAGSQYF
.	TRBD1	TRBV13	TRBJ2-7	TGTGCCAGCAGCGATGGACAGGCCGGTTACGAGCAGTACTTC	CASSDGQAGYEQYF
many	.	TRBV6-1	TRBJ2-7	TGTGCCAGCAGCCGACGGCTCTACGAGCAGTACTTC	CASSRRLYEQYF
.	.	TRBV18	TRBJ2-7	TGTGCCAGCTCACCAGTTCAGGGAACCCACGAGCAGTACTTC	CASSPVQGTHEQYF
.	TRBD2	TRBV7-9	TRBJ2-5	TGTGCCAGCAGCTTAGGGACTAGCGGGGCCGGGGAGACCCAGTACTTC	CASSLGTSGAGETQYF
.	.	TRBV24-1	TRBJ1-2	TGTGCCACCAGTGACTGGGGGGACTATGGCTACACCTTC	CATSDWGDYGYTF
once	.	TRBV6-1	TRBJ1-2	TGTGCCAGCACCCCGACCGGCGGGTTCTATGGCTACACCTTC	CASTPTGGFYGYTF
.	TRBD1	TRBV7-3	TRBJ2-7	TGTGCCAGCAGCACCTCGACGGACAGGGGACGGCACGAGCAGTACTTC	CASSTSTDRGRHEQYF
many	TRBD2	TRBV20-1	TRBJ2-7	TGCAGTGCTAGAGATCTCGGCGGGGGGCCTGTTTGGTACGAGCAGTACTTC	CSARDLGGGPVWYEQYF
few	.	TRBV27	TRBJ2-4	TGTGCCAGCAGTCGGGGGCCAGAGAAAAACATTAAGTACTTC	CASSRGPEKNIKYF
few	.	TRBV30	TRBJ1-5	TGTGCCAGCGGACGGTTCAATCAGCCCCAGCATTTT	CASGRFNQPQHF
few	.	TRBV5-6	TRBJ1-2	TGTGCCAGCAGCCTCTTTTCGGACAGTACGTTGGCTGGCTACACCTTC	CASSLFSDSTLAGYTF
many	.	TRBV18	TRBJ2-5	TGTGCCAGCTCACCCCAGTACCAAGAGACCCAGTACTTC	CASSPQYQETQYF
many	.	TRBV27	TRBJ2-5	TGTGCCAGCAGAATACAGGGTCAAGAGACCCAGTACTTC	CASRIQGQETQYF
many	.	TRBV12-5	TRBJ1-2	TGTGCTAGTGGTCCCGAAGGGGCGGTAGGAGGCTACACCTTC	CASGPEGAVGGYTF
many	.	TRBV30	TRBJ1-5	TGTGCCTGGAGCCGGGCAGGGCACCAGCCCCAGCATTTT	CAWSRAGHQPQHF
many	TRBD1	TRBV28	TRBJ1-5	TGTGCCAGCAGTTTATCGCACAGGGGCCAGCCCCAGCATTTT	CASSLSHRGQPQHF
many	.	TRBV7-8	TRBJ2-7	TGTGCCAGCAGCCCACGCCGACTCCTCTACGAGCAGTACTTC	CASSPRRLLYEQYF
many	.	TRBV6-4	TRBJ2-2	TGTGCCAGCAGAACTCCCCGGGGCAGGGGAGACACCGGGGAGCTGTTTTTT	CASRTPRGRGDTGELFF
many	.	TRBV6-1	TRBJ2-7	TGTGCCAGCAGCCGAATGCGAACCACCTACGAGCAGTACTTC	CASSRMRTTYEQYF
many	.	TRBV12-3/TRBV12-4	TRBJ1-1	TGTGCCAGCAGTTTAGCGAGGTCTGAAGCTTTCTTT	CASSLARSEAFF
.	TRBD2	TRBV28	TRBJ2-5	TGTGCCAGCAGCCCGGGACTAGCTAGGGCGGAGACCCAGTACTTC	CASSPGLARAETQYF
many	.	TRBV9	TRBJ1-2	TGTGCCAGCAGCGCGGGCCTGAACTATGGCTACACCTTC	CASSAGLNYGYTF
many	TRBD1	TRBV6-5	TRBJ1-2	TGTGCCAGCAGTTACTCCCGGACAGGGCATGGCTACACCTTC	CASSYSRTGHGYTF
.	TRBD1	TRBV12-3/TRBV12-4	TRBJ1-2	TGTGCCAGCAGTTCGTCCTCCGCGGGACAGGGGGCAAATGGCTACACCTTC	CASSSSSAGQGANGYTF
.	TRBD1	TRBV19	TRBJ1-5	TGTGCCAGTGGACAGGGAATGGGTCAGCCCCAGCATTTT	CASGQGMGQPQHF
many	.	TRBV12-3/TRBV12-4	TRBJ1-5	TGTGCCAGCAGTCTTGATGTGCAGCCCCAGCATTTT	CASSLDVQPQHF
many	TRBD1	TRBV6-5	TRBJ1-2	TGTGCCAGCAGTTACGGACAGGGAGGCTACACCTTC	CASSYGQGGYTF